Each of the 14 T cell receptor beta chains below was sequenced from the same sample in a study of blood T cell repertoires in COVID-19. Profiled with immunoSEQ multiplex PCR; TCRdb holds only in-frame clones, not every one. The table records 200,000 to 300,000 clones, about 90% of them present only once. Sequenced: PBMCs or T cells enriched from blood (not recorded which). The receptor set was obtained from a woman in her 40s with acute COVID-19.

This chain's CDR3 is CASGRASYEQYF. The CDR3 bases are TGTGCCAGCGGGAGGGCCTCCTACGAGCAGTACTTC. This sequence joins TRBV7-9 and TRBJ2-7, with 7 nucleotides matching TRBD2. Germline V gene lookup returns CDR1 SEHNR and CDR2 FQNEAQ (reference sequence). The CDR3 is 12 residues long. The J segment lost 0 bases and the V segment lost 8 bases, leaving 1 base of the junction unmatched.

The gene calls are TRBV29-1 and TRBJ1-2; 9 positions match TRBD1. The germline CDR1 and CDR2 sequences are SQVTM and ANQGSEA. This CDR3 spans 15 amino acids. V trimming: 5 bases; J trimming: 1 base; junction bases outside the gene matches: 8. The CDR3: CSVKGDREYNYGYTF. CDR3 in DNA: TGCAGCGTTAAAGGGGACAGGGAGTATAACTATGGCTACACCTTC.

The V gene is TRBV19, the J gene TRBJ1-2; D ambiguous. The ends were cut back, 3 bases at V and 0 bases at J, with 8 bases in the middle. From germline, CDR1 is LNHDA and CDR2 SQIVND (reference sequence). The CDR3 sequence is 14 residues long. The CDR3 reads CASSILSANYGYTF. The DNA for the CDR3 is TGTGCCAGTAGTATCCTCAGCGCTAACTATGGCTACACCTTC.

This chain connects TRBV21-1 to TRBJ1-5; the D call TRBD1 from the table was never checked on the DNA. TRBV21-1 is described as a pseudogene. The CDR3 loop spans 19 amino acids. CDR3 residues: CASSVRDRGLWESNQPQHF. The CDR3 DNA reads TGTGCCAGCAGCGTCCGGGACAGGGGGCTATGGGAAAGCAATCAGCCCCAGCATTTT.

The chain couples TRBV6-6 to TRBJ2-5; the D gene is possibly TRBD1 (6 bases). Germline-derived CDR1 and CDR2 are MNHNY and SVGAGI (reference sequence). V lost 1 base to trimming and J lost 5 bases, with 14 bases between them. CDR3 length: 15 amino acids. CDR3 sequence (DNA): TGTGCCAGCAGTTACTATGAGGGGGAAGGGGAGACCCAGTACTTC. Translating it yields CASSYYEGEGETQYF.

This clone was seen just once. The J gene is TRBJ1-6, the V gene TRBV19; 9 bases are a match to TRBD1. Trimming took 5 bases from V and 5 from J; bases not matched to a gene: 4. The CDR3 has 15 amino acids. Germline assignment: CDR1 LNHDA and CDR2 SQIVND (reference sequence). In DNA form, the CDR3 reads TGTGCCAGTAGTTCCAGGACAGGGGATAATTCACCCCTCCACTTT. Protein: CASSSRTGDNSPLHF.

This chain uses TRBV5-4 with TRBJ2-2; 9 bases fit TRBD2. Germline trimming cut 4 bases from V and 5 bases from J; bases unmatched to any gene: 12. CDR3 length equals 17 residues. Germline V gene sequence: CDR1 SGHNT, CDR2 YYREEE (reference sequence). The CDR3 DNA follows: TGTGCCAGCAGCCCCCCCGGCAGCGGGAGGTTTACCGGGGAGCTGTTTTTT. Translating gives CASSPPGSGRFTGELFF.

V is TRBV28 and J is TRBJ1-1; TRBD1 matches 9 bases. Germline V CDR1 and CDR2: MDHEN, SYDVKM. This CDR3 has 15 amino acids. Trimming took 7 bases from V and 2 from J; bases not matched to a gene: 8. DNA for the CDR3: TGTGCCAGCACAACAGGGGGCGCAAGTAACACTGAAGCTTTCTTT. Its protein is CASTTGGASNTEAFF.

About this clone itself: Other DNA sequences of this sample code for an identical CDR3. The chain uses TRBV5-1 and TRBJ1-1; TRBD1 might be the D (5 bases). Per the germline V gene, CDR1 is SGHRS and CDR2 is YFSETQ. The CDR3 covers 15 residues. V gave up 1 base and J gave up 4 bases, with 14 bases separating them. The CDR3 nucleotides read TGCGCCAGCAGCTTGATGGCAGGGTGGTCCACTGAAGCTTTCTTT. Amino acid sequence: CASSLMAGWSTEAFF.

Concerning this clone: The junction does not match germline at one end; this may be a read error. The V and J genes are TRBV15 and TRBJ2-7; TRBD1 matches at 10 bases. Germline V lookup: CDR1 LNHNV, CDR2 YYDKDF (reference sequence). The CDR3 has 16 residues. CDR3 DNA sequence: TGTGCCACCAGCAGAGATACGGGACAGGGGTCCTACGGGCAGTACTTC. Translated: CATSRDTGQGSYGQYF.

The genes are TRBV7-9 and TRBJ2-1; D is uncertain. Germline CDR1 SEHNR, CDR2 FQNEAQ (reference sequence). Trimming took off 7 bases at V and 5 bases at J, with 9 bases between the two ends. The length of the CDR3 is 12 residues. CDR3 amino acids: CASTNLDNEQFF. The DNA for the CDR3 is TGTGCCAGCACCAATCTTGACAATGAGCAGTTCTTC.

DNA for the CDR3: TGTGCCAGCACGGAGACGGTGATTGGCAATCAGCCCCAGCATTTT. It translates to CASTETVIGNQPQHF. This chain uses TRBV6-5 with TRBJ1-5; no definite D call. This CDR3 is 15 amino acids long. Germline lookup yields CDR1 MNHEY and CDR2 SVGAGI. The ends were cut back, 7 bases at V and 2 bases at J, with 15 bases in the middle.

This clone was counted a single time. The rearrangement joins TRBV12-3 or TRBV12-4 to TRBJ1-2; D is ambiguous. This CDR3 region has 13 residues. V gave up 3 bases and J gave up 2 bases, with 7 bases separating them. CDR3 residues: CASSFGKNYGYTF. CDR3 sequence (DNA): TGTGCCAGCAGTTTCGGGAAGAACTATGGCTACACCTTC.

The chain employs TRBV19 and TRBJ1-1; D call uncertain. This CDR3 comprises 14 residues. Trimming pared 5 bases from V and 10 bases from J, leaving 20 bases between. Germline lookup yields CDR1 LNHDA and CDR2 SQIVND (reference sequence). The CDR3 loop is CASSVRGIEEVAFF. The CDR3, as DNA: TGTGCCAGTAGTGTCCGGGGTATTGAGGAAGTAGCTTTCTTT.